Sequencing of this T cell receptor (beta chain) was carried out in a study of blood T cell repertoires in COVID-19. The wider study: Specimens from acute and convalescent COVID-19 originated in the United States, Italy and Spain. From T cells, B-cell-depleted T cells, or PBMCs came the material, which was cDNA or gDNA.

In the study's own analysis: Researchers report that nucleated cell counts were estimated from reference gene primer amplification. The table came from immunoSEQ multiplex PCR; TCRdb's copy has only in-frame clones and leaves some out. For V, J and clone size, that table is used; D and trimming come from the DNA. The sample lists about 400,000 clones; 80% to 90% were seen once. The sequenced material came from peripheral blood. This clonotype was sampled from a man aged 40-50 years with acute or convalescent COVID-19.

The CDR3 here is CASSLISTSVGGSGAFF. As DNA, the CDR3 is TGCGCCAGCAGCTTAATATCTACGTCAGTTGGTGGGAGTGGAGCTTTCTTT. This chain connects TRBV5-1 to TRBJ1-1; D unresolved. The V gene lost 2 bases and the J gene lost 10 bases, with 27 bases spanning the gap. The CDR3 sequence is 17 residues long. Germline-derived CDR1 and CDR2 are SGHRS and YFSETQ.